This TCR beta chain emerged from a study of OX40 agonist ivuxolimab in advanced cancers. Across the study: Among those enrolled, mean age was roughly 55 years (range roughly 20 to 85) and 82.7% were male.

CDR3 length: 15 residues. CDR1 SGHRS and CDR2 YFSETQ come from the germline V gene. V lost 0 bases to trimming and J lost 1 base, with 10 bases between them. As concerns this clone: Its target is unknown.

The data were produced by immunoSEQ multiplex PCR, yet TCRdb's version contains in-frame clones alone and is incomplete. This table has tens of thousands of clones, approximately 86% appearing once. Regarding the study as a whole: The study observed clonal expansion of CD4+ and CD8+ blood T cells by week 6 at 0.1 to 3.0 mg/kg.

The sample was CD4+ or CD8+ T cells sorted from blood, taken in a trial of the OX40 agonist ivuxolimab. This clonotype was sampled from an adult with an advanced solid tumor such as melanoma, head and neck, liver or kidney cancer. The gene calls are TRBV5-1 and TRBJ1-1; D ambiguous. CDR3 sequence: CASSLVGGRNTEAFF. The CDR3 region has the DNA TGCGCCAGCAGCTTGGTAGGAGGGAGGAACACTGAAGCTTTCTTT.